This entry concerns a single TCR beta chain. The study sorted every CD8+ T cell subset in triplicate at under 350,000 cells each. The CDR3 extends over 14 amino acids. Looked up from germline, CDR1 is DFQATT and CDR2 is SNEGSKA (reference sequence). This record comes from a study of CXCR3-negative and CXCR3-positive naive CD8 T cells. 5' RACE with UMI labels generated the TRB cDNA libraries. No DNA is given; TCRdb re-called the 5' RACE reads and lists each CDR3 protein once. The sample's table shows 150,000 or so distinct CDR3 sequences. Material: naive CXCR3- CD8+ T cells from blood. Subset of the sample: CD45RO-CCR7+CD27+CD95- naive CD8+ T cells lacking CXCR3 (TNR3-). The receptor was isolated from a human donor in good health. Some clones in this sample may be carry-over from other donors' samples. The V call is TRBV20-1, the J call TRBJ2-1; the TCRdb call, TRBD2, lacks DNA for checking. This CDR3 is CSLLRRDLMDEQFF.